The TCR beta chain described here comes from a study of blood T cell repertoires in COVID-19. In the original processing: Amplification from reference gene primers served as the basis for estimated nucleated cell counts. Clones were sequenced by immunoSEQ multiplex PCR, and TCRdb holds only the in-frame ones, with some missing. That table gives V, J and clone size, and the DNA gave D and trimming. The sample includes fewer than 250,000 clones, 83% of them seen just once. Study members were between roughly 18 and 100 years old and lived in some 22 US regions. The CDR3 loop spans 14 amino acids. Germline V lookup: CDR1 MDHEN, CDR2 SYDVKM. Trimming stripped 3 bases from V and 4 bases from J, with 10 bases between.

The sequencing sample was made of PBMCs or T cells enriched from blood (not recorded which). The V gene is TRBV28, the J gene TRBJ1-3; tentatively, D is TRBD1 (5 bases). The origin of this receptor is a woman aged 35 to 49 who had been exposed to COVID-19. In DNA, the CDR3 is TGTGCCAGCAGTTTCACAAACAGGGGAAACACCATATATTTT. Its translation is CASSFTNRGNTIYF.